The T cell receptor (beta chain) under discussion was sequenced for a study of blood T cell repertoires in COVID-19. CDR3 length equals 16 residues. CDR1 SEHNR and CDR2 FQNEAQ come from the germline V gene (reference sequence). The V and J ends lost 5 bases and 0 bases respectively, with 14 bases between them. Assay: immunoSEQ multiplex PCR; the TCRdb copy retains only in-frame clones and omits some. The sample shows roughly 120,000 clones, about nine tenths of them seen only once. The chain combines TRBV7-9 with TRBJ2-1; tentatively, D is TRBD2 (5 bases). The clonotype was recovered from a human donor with active COVID-19. The donor label of this sample is uncertain. The sample was peripheral blood. The CDR3 DNA reads TGTGCCAGCAGCCAACTAAGAGCGGACTCCTACAATGAGCAGTTCTTC. Translation gives CASSQLRADSYNEQFF.